Following are 16 T cell receptor beta chains from one sample sequenced in a study of PD-1 blockade in classical Hodgkin lymphoma (dated by TCRdb to about 2020). Libraries were constructed by the immunoSEQ multiplex PCR assay. In its TCRdb copy, this immuneACCESS table keeps in-frame sequences only and misses some clones. Where compared with another copy, unresolved V genes explain less than half of these, and the others have no known cause. The sample yields 7,000 or so clones; more than 70% were counted once. 35% to 45% of the sample is taken by the ten largest. Sample time point, as interpreted from the label and publication: cycle 4 day 1 (C4D1), after 6 weeks of nivolumab. Relapse after autologous stem cell transplantation had occurred in all trial patients, and cohorts A, B and C were distinguished by prior brentuximab vedotin exposure. Here the sequenced sample was peripheral blood mononuclear cells (PBMCs), taken before the fourth cycle of nivolumab. All receptors derive from a human donor with classical Hodgkin lymphoma.

This clone appeared a few times. As DNA, the CDR3 is TGTGCCAGCTCACCACAAGGGCAGAACACTGAAGCTTTCTTT. Translated, it gives CASSPQGQNTEAFF. The chain uses TRBV18 and TRBJ1-1, with D uncertain. The CDR3 has 14 amino acids. Germline CDR1 KGHSH, CDR2 LQKENI. V was trimmed by 1 base and J by 1 base, leaving 7 bases between them.

The chain couples TRBV13 to TRBJ2-7, with D perhaps assigned TRBD1 or TRBD2 (6 bases each). The CDR3 is made up of 14 amino acids. From germline, CDR1 is PRHDT and CDR2 FYEKMQ (reference sequence). V was clipped by 6 bases and J by 2 bases, with 14 bases between them. For the CDR3, the DNA is TGTGCCAGCAGTTCGATGGGGGGCACCTACGAGCAGTACTTC. Amino acids: CASSSMGGTYEQYF.

V usage is TRBV19 and J usage is TRBJ1-1; D is unresolved. Germline V lookup: CDR1 LNHDA, CDR2 SQIVND (reference sequence). V lost 5 bases and J lost 4, with 11 bases in between. CDR3 length equals 13 residues. The CDR3 is CASSLGLGTEAFF. CDR3 nucleotide sequence: TGTGCCAGTAGTTTAGGGCTGGGCACTGAAGCTTTCTTT.

The genes are TRBV11-3 and TRBJ2-2; possible D gene TRBD2, 5 bases. Per the germline V gene, CDR1 is SGHNT and CDR2 is YENEEA. Trimming cost V 8 bases and J 7 bases, with 17 bases left between them. This CDR3 region has 14 residues. CDR3 protein: CASAISEGLGELFF. The CDR3 DNA is TGTGCCAGCGCAATTTCTGAGGGCCTCGGGGAGCTGTTTTTT.

The chain links TRBV11-2 to TRBJ1-1; D remains unclear. This CDR3 is built from 14 residues. CDR1 and CDR2 (germline): SGHAT, FQNNGV. Trimming shortened V by 1 base and J by 12 bases, and 18 bases separated the two germline ends. The CDR3: CASSLVWSLHGTFF. The CDR3 bases are TGTGCCAGCAGCTTAGTATGGAGCCTTCACGGAACTTTCTTT.

The rearrangement uses TRBV4-3 and TRBJ1-2, with D perhaps TRBD1 (6 bases). Trimming removed 0 bases from V and 3 bases from J, with 11 bases in between. The V gene's germline CDR1 is LGHNA and CDR2 YSLEER. This CDR3 spans 15 amino acids. The CDR3, as DNA: TGCGCCAGCAGCCAAGACCCGAGGGGGGACTATGGCTACACCTTC. Amino acids: CASSQDPRGDYGYTF.

The chain couples TRBV4-2 to TRBJ1-5, with D hard to call. The CDR3 runs 17 residues. Trimming cost V 4 bases and J 1 base, with 17 bases left between them. Per germline, CDR1 LGHNA and CDR2 YNFKEQ. The CDR3 spells CASSRGLKEGSNQPQHF. In DNA form, the CDR3 reads TGTGCCAGCAGCCGCGGCCTGAAGGAGGGAAGCAATCAGCCCCAGCATTTT.

The chain links TRBV7-3 to TRBJ2-5; D gene unclear. Germline CDR1 reads SGHTA; CDR2 reads FQGTGA. Between the trimmed V and J ends, which lost 1 base and 5 bases, there was a span of 8 bases. The CDR3 totals 13 residues. The CDR3 DNA follows: TGTGCCAGCAGCTTAAGGCCCCCGGAGACCCAGTACTTC. Amino acids: CASSLRPPETQYF.

This clone was seen a handful of times. The rearrangement uses TRBV6-1 and TRBJ1-1; weak D call: TRBD1 (6 bases). Trimming pared 6 bases from V and 3 bases from J, leaving 14 bases between. This CDR3 has 14 residues. Germline V lookup: CDR1 MNHNS, CDR2 SASEGT. For the CDR3, the DNA is TGTGCCAGCAGACCCGACAGGTCCGACACTGAAGCTTTCTTT. This gives the protein CASRPDRSDTEAFF.

The chain joins TRBV10-3 to TRBJ2-1, with 14 bases matching TRBD2. CDR1 is ENHRY and CDR2 is SYGVKD in the germline V gene. V was pared by 7 bases and J by 6 bases, with 8 bases of the junction left unmatched. The length of the CDR3 is 16 residues. The CDR3 reads CAIMKPGLAGVNEQFF. The DNA of the CDR3 is TGTGCCATCATGAAACCGGGACTAGCGGGAGTCAATGAGCAGTTCTTC.

V usage is TRBV6-5 and J usage is TRBJ1-3, with no clear D. CDR1 is MNHEY, CDR2 SVGAGI, per germline. The CDR3 is 14 amino acids. V gave up 5 bases and J gave up 0 bases, with 8 bases separating them. The CDR3 nucleotides are TGTGCCAGCAGTCCAACCTACTCTGGAAACACCATATATTTT. This gives the protein CASSPTYSGNTIYF.

The chain employs TRBV4-1 and TRBJ2-7; D tentatively reads TRBD1 or TRBD2 (6 bases each). Trimming took 5 bases from V and 2 from J, leaving 13 bases between them. The CDR3 is made up of 14 amino acids. Germline V gene sequence: CDR1 MGHRA, CDR2 YSYEKL. DNA for the CDR3: TGCGCCAGCAGCTCGGAGGGGGGAGCCTACGAGCAGTACTTC. Translation gives CASSSEGGAYEQYF.

The rearrangement joins TRBV19 to TRBJ2-6; D not certain. The V and J ends lost 7 bases and 4 bases respectively, with 17 bases between them. This CDR3 has 16 residues. Germline loops: CDR1 LNHDA, CDR2 SQIVND (reference sequence). Written as DNA, the CDR3 is TGTGCCAGTAAATGGGCGGAATCTGGAGGGGCCAACGTCCTGACTTTC. Translating it yields CASKWAESGGANVLTF.

In nucleotides, the CDR3 is TGTGCCAGCAGCTTGAAGCAGGGGGCCTACAATGAGCAGTTCTTC. It yields the protein CASSLKQGAYNEQFF. The rearrangement uses TRBV5-6 and TRBJ2-1; 7 bases fit TRBD1. The CDR3 sequence is 15 residues long. V was pared by 1 base and J by 2 bases, with 3 bases of the junction left unmatched. Germline CDR1 and CDR2: SGHDT and YYEEEE. The whole variable domain, remainder taken from reference TRBV5-6 and TRBJ2-1, is DAGVTQSPTHLIKTRGQQVTLRCSPKSGHDTVSWYQQALGQGPQFIFQYYEEEERQRGNFPDRFSGHQFPNYSSELNVNALLLGDSALYLCASSLKQGAYNEQFFGPGTRLTVL.

The chain employs TRBV9 and TRBJ1-1; tentatively, D is TRBD1 (6 bases). The CDR3 has 15 residues. CDR1 and CDR2 (germline): SGDLS, YYNGEE. V was shortened by 3 bases and J by 4 bases, with 16 bases between the two germline ends. As DNA, the CDR3 is TGTGCCAGCAGCGCCGGCTCCGGACAGACCACTGAAGCTTTCTTT. It yields the protein CASSAGSGQTTEAFF.

The CDR3 here is CASSNSQLSYEQYF. CDR3 DNA: TGTGCCAGCAGCAACTCCCAGTTGTCCTACGAGCAGTACTTC. The rearrangement uses TRBV7-2 and TRBJ2-7; D is undetermined. V shed 5 bases and J shed 1 base, with 12 bases lying between them. Looked up from germline, CDR1 is SGHTA and CDR2 is FQGNSA. The CDR3 totals 14 residues.